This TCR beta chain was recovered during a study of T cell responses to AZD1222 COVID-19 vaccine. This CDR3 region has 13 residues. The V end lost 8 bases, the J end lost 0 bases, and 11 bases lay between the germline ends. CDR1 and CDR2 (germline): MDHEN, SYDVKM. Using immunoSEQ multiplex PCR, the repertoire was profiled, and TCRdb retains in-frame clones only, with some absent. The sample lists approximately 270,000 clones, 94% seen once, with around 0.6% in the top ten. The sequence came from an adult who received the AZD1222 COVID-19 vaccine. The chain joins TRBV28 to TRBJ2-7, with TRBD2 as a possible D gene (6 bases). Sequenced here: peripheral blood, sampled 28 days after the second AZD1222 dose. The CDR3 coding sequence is TGTGCCAGCGGTACGACTAGCTCCTACGAGCAGTACTTC. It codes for CASGTTSSYEQYF. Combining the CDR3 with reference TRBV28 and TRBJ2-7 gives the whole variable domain DVKVTQSSRYLVKRTGEKVFLECVQDMDHENMFWYRQDPGLGLRLIYFSYDVKMKEKGDIPEGYSVSREKKERFSLILESASTNQTSMYLCASGTTSSYEQYFGPGTRLTVT.